Listed below are T cell receptor beta chains from one sample, sequenced in a study of OX40 agonist ivuxolimab in advanced cancers. TCRdb's copy holds only in-frame clones and misses some; the assay was immunoSEQ multiplex PCR. The sample has 60,000 to 75,000 clones, approximately 81% seen once. Sequences were derived from CD4+ or CD8+ T cells sorted from blood, sampled in a trial of the OX40 agonist ivuxolimab. The receptors were gathered from an adult with an advanced solid tumor such as melanoma, head and neck, liver or kidney cancer. Each CDR3 is given with its conserved first and last residue. Fields, in order: clone size, D gene, CDR3 length, J gene, V gene, CDR3 protein, CDR3 DNA. A D gene is named only where the DNA matches it firmly. The size entry is marked missing in some rows and otherwise reads once, few, many or a size class.

clone_size: .; d_call: TRBD2; cdr3_length: 14; j_call: TRBJ2-5; v_call: TRBV29-1; cdr3_aa: CSVETGLNGETQYF; cdr3_nt: TGCAGCGTTGAAACGGGACTAAACGGAGAGACCCAGTACTTC
clone_size: .; d_call: .; cdr3_length: 13; j_call: TRBJ1-1; v_call: TRBV7-2; cdr3_aa: CASSPGAGWEAFF; cdr3_nt: TGTGCCAGCAGCCCTGGGGCAGGGTGGGAAGCTTTCTTT
clone_size: .; d_call: TRBD2; cdr3_length: 15; j_call: TRBJ2-1; v_call: TRBV13; cdr3_aa: CASSLGLAGGDEQFF; cdr3_nt: TGTGCCAGCAGCTTGGGACTAGCGGGAGGTGATGAGCAGTTCTTC
clone_size: few; d_call: .; cdr3_length: 13; j_call: TRBJ1-1; v_call: TRBV19; cdr3_aa: CASSIELYTEAFF; cdr3_nt: TGTGCCAGTAGTATCGAGCTCTACACTGAAGCTTTCTTT
clone_size: once; d_call: .; cdr3_length: 11; j_call: TRBJ2-7; v_call: TRBV20-1; cdr3_aa: CSAPLVGEQYF; cdr3_nt: TGCAGTGCGCCACTAGTCGGCGAGCAGTACTTC
clone_size: .; d_call: .; cdr3_length: 13; j_call: TRBJ1-2; v_call: TRBV6-1; cdr3_aa: CASSPGTDYGYTF; cdr3_nt: TGTGCCAGCAGCCCCGGGACTGACTATGGCTACACCTTC
clone_size: .; d_call: .; cdr3_length: 13; j_call: TRBJ2-5; v_call: TRBV5-1; cdr3_aa: CASSAGVKETQYF; cdr3_nt: TGCGCCAGCAGCGCCGGGGTAAAAGAGACCCAGTACTTC
clone_size: .; d_call: TRBD1; cdr3_length: 16; j_call: TRBJ2-7; v_call: TRBV6-6; cdr3_aa: CASSATRQGAKSEQYF; cdr3_nt: TGTGCCAGCAGTGCTACCCGACAGGGGGCGAAGAGCGAGCAGTACTTC
clone_size: .; d_call: .; cdr3_length: 12; j_call: TRBJ2-5; v_call: TRBV28; cdr3_aa: CASSSRVATQYF; cdr3_nt: TGTGCCAGCAGTTCCAGGGTGGCGACCCAGTACTTC
clone_size: .; d_call: TRBD1; cdr3_length: 15; j_call: TRBJ1-2; v_call: TRBV19; cdr3_aa: CASSTGDRGIGGYTF; cdr3_nt: TGTGCCAGTAGTACCGGAGACAGGGGTATAGGTGGCTACACCTTC
clone_size: few; d_call: .; cdr3_length: 13; j_call: TRBJ1-1; v_call: TRBV5-1; cdr3_aa: CASSSLGNTEAFF; cdr3_nt: TGCGCCAGCAGTTCACTCGGGAACACTGAAGCTTTCTTT
clone_size: .; d_call: TRBD1; cdr3_length: 19; j_call: TRBJ1-2; v_call: TRBV30; cdr3_aa: CAWSGARDRFNLGGAGYTF; cdr3_nt: TGTGCCTGGAGTGGAGCTCGGGACAGGTTTAACTTAGGAGGGGCTGGCTACACCTTC
clone_size: .; d_call: TRBD1; cdr3_length: 15; j_call: TRBJ1-2; v_call: TRBV2; cdr3_aa: CASSEVVQGASGYTF; cdr3_nt: TGTGCCAGCAGTGAAGTAGTACAGGGGGCCAGTGGCTACACCTTC
clone_size: .; d_call: .; cdr3_length: 15; j_call: TRBJ2-6; v_call: TRBV5-1; cdr3_aa: CASSPTDSRANVLTF; cdr3_nt: TGCGCCAGCAGCCCCACAGACTCTAGGGCCAACGTCCTGACTTTC
clone_size: .; d_call: .; cdr3_length: 15; j_call: TRBJ2-1; v_call: TRBV29-1; cdr3_aa: CSVEERKKPYNEQFF; cdr3_nt: TGCAGCGTTGAAGAAAGGAAGAAACCCTACAATGAGCAGTTCTTC
clone_size: once; d_call: TRBD1; cdr3_length: 14; j_call: TRBJ2-7; v_call: TRBV5-1; cdr3_aa: CASTNRTGAYEQYF; cdr3_nt: TGCGCCAGCACCAATAGGACAGGAGCCTACGAGCAGTACTTC
clone_size: .; d_call: TRBD2; cdr3_length: 16; j_call: TRBJ2-7; v_call: TRBV7-3; cdr3_aa: CASSLTAGGGRDEQYF; cdr3_nt: TGTGCCAGCAGCTTAACGGCCGGCGGGGGGCGCGACGAGCAGTACTTC
clone_size: .; d_call: TRBD1; cdr3_length: 15; j_call: TRBJ1-1; v_call: TRBV4-1; cdr3_aa: CASSLRGGGTTEAFF; cdr3_nt: TGCGCCAGCAGCCTAAGGGGAGGGGGCACGACTGAAGCTTTCTTT
clone_size: .; d_call: .; cdr3_length: 14; j_call: TRBJ1-1; v_call: TRBV27; cdr3_aa: CASSLRHMNTEAFF; cdr3_nt: TGTGCCAGCAGTCTCAGGCACATGAACACTGAAGCTTTCTTT
clone_size: .; d_call: .; cdr3_length: 14; j_call: TRBJ2-2; v_call: TRBV19; cdr3_aa: CASSPRTHTGELFF; cdr3_nt: TGTGCCAGTAGTCCACGGACCCATACCGGGGAGCTGTTTTTT
clone_size: .; d_call: .; cdr3_length: 17; j_call: TRBJ1-2; v_call: TRBV30; cdr3_aa: CAWSVQVKGRDNYGYTF; cdr3_nt: TGTGCCTGGAGTGTACAAGTCAAGGGCCGGGATAACTATGGCTACACCTTC
clone_size: few; d_call: .; cdr3_length: 16; j_call: TRBJ1-5; v_call: TRBV19; cdr3_aa: CASSIGRRASNQPQHF; cdr3_nt: TGTGCCAGTAGTATAGGGAGGAGGGCGAGCAATCAGCCCCAGCATTTT
clone_size: .; d_call: .; cdr3_length: 14; j_call: TRBJ1-2; v_call: TRBV9; cdr3_aa: CASSVGGYPYGYTF; cdr3_nt: TGTGCCAGCAGCGTAGGGGGCTACCCCTATGGCTACACCTTC
clone_size: .; d_call: .; cdr3_length: 14; j_call: TRBJ2-3; v_call: TRBV2; cdr3_aa: CASRKTGAGDTQYF; cdr3_nt: TGTGCCAGCAGAAAAACGGGGGCCGGAGATACGCAGTATTTT
clone_size: few; d_call: .; cdr3_length: 18; j_call: TRBJ2-3; v_call: TRBV11-2; cdr3_aa: CASRSGPGTPSSTDTQYF; cdr3_nt: TGTGCCAGCAGGTCGGGCCCCGGGACTCCTTCTAGCACAGATACGCAGTATTTT
clone_size: .; d_call: .; cdr3_length: 12; j_call: TRBJ2-5; v_call: TRBV5-1; cdr3_aa: CASSLGLETQYF; cdr3_nt: TGCGCCAGCAGCTTGGGATTAGAGACCCAGTACTTC
clone_size: .; d_call: TRBD1; cdr3_length: 13; j_call: TRBJ2-7; v_call: TRBV2; cdr3_aa: CASIQGAPYEQYF; cdr3_nt: TGTGCCAGCATTCAGGGGGCTCCCTACGAGCAGTACTTC
clone_size: .; d_call: .; cdr3_length: 15; j_call: TRBJ2-5; v_call: TRBV7-8; cdr3_aa: CASSLVGGISETQYF; cdr3_nt: TGTGCCAGCAGCTTAGTTGGTGGGATCTCGGAGACCCAGTACTTC
clone_size: medium-sized; d_call: TRBD2; cdr3_length: 15; j_call: TRBJ2-7; v_call: TRBV2; cdr3_aa: CASSEDLAGVREQYF; cdr3_nt: TGTGCCAGCAGTGAAGATCTAGCGGGAGTAAGGGAGCAGTACTTC
clone_size: few; d_call: .; cdr3_length: 14; j_call: TRBJ1-1; v_call: TRBV5-4; cdr3_aa: CASSLGQQITEAFF; cdr3_nt: TGTGCCAGCAGCTTGGGACAGCAGATCACTGAAGCTTTCTTT
clone_size: .; d_call: TRBD1; cdr3_length: 16; j_call: TRBJ2-7; v_call: TRBV27; cdr3_aa: CASSPYGTGPPYEQYF; cdr3_nt: TGTGCCAGCAGTCCCTACGGGACAGGACCTCCCTACGAGCAGTACTTC
clone_size: .; d_call: .; cdr3_length: 16; j_call: TRBJ1-1; v_call: TRBV5-4; cdr3_aa: CASSGPTRAMNTEAFF; cdr3_nt: TGTGCCAGCAGCGGGCCGACTCGTGCTATGAACACTGAAGCTTTCTTT
clone_size: .; d_call: .; cdr3_length: 19; j_call: TRBJ2-1; v_call: TRBV4-2; cdr3_aa: CASSQYPGVSGIAYNEQFF; cdr3_nt: TGTGCCAGCAGCCAGTACCCGGGGGTTTCAGGGATCGCCTACAATGAGCAGTTCTTC
clone_size: few; d_call: TRBD1; cdr3_length: 15; j_call: TRBJ2-5; v_call: TRBV6-5; cdr3_aa: CASTPGQGARETQYF; cdr3_nt: TGTGCCAGCACTCCGGGACAGGGGGCAAGAGAGACCCAGTACTTC
clone_size: .; d_call: TRBD1; cdr3_length: 17; j_call: TRBJ2-3; v_call: TRBV19; cdr3_aa: CASSIGQGAGSTDTQYF; cdr3_nt: TGTGCCAGTAGTATAGGGCAGGGGGCAGGATCCACAGATACGCAGTATTTT
clone_size: few; d_call: TRBD1; cdr3_length: 13; j_call: TRBJ1-1; v_call: TRBV6-5; cdr3_aa: CASRRTGEAEAFF; cdr3_nt: TGTGCCAGCAGGCGGACAGGTGAGGCTGAAGCTTTCTTT
clone_size: .; d_call: TRBD2; cdr3_length: 17; j_call: TRBJ2-7; v_call: TRBV10-3; cdr3_aa: CAISTNLLATSLSGQYF; cdr3_nt: TGTGCCATCAGTACCAACCTACTAGCGACAAGTTTGAGTGGGCAGTACTTC
clone_size: .; d_call: .; cdr3_length: 11; j_call: TRBJ2-1; v_call: TRBV7-3; cdr3_aa: CASSLTNEQFF; cdr3_nt: TGTGCCAGCAGCTTAACAAATGAGCAGTTCTTC
clone_size: .; d_call: TRBD1; cdr3_length: 14; j_call: TRBJ2-5; v_call: TRBV5-4; cdr3_aa: CASRGRTGDETQYF; cdr3_nt: TGTGCCAGCAGGGGACGGACAGGGGATGAGACCCAGTACTTC
clone_size: once; d_call: .; cdr3_length: 15; j_call: TRBJ1-1; v_call: TRBV5-6; cdr3_aa: CASSLEGQMNTEAFF; cdr3_nt: TGTGCCAGCAGCTTGGAAGGACAGATGAACACTGAAGCTTTCTTT
clone_size: .; d_call: .; cdr3_length: 15; j_call: TRBJ1-4; v_call: TRBV5-5; cdr3_aa: CASSLRQGDNEKLFF; cdr3_nt: TGTGCCAGCAGCTTAAGGCAGGGAGATAATGAAAAACTGTTTTTT
clone_size: once; d_call: TRBD1; cdr3_length: 13; j_call: TRBJ2-7; v_call: TRBV18; cdr3_aa: CASSPGQADEQYF; cdr3_nt: TGTGCCAGCTCACCGGGACAGGCGGACGAGCAGTACTTC
clone_size: .; d_call: .; cdr3_length: 15; j_call: TRBJ2-7; v_call: TRBV7-8; cdr3_aa: CASSFRRGPLYEQYF; cdr3_nt: TGTGCCAGCAGCTTTCGGAGGGGGCCCTTGTACGAGCAGTACTTC
clone_size: .; d_call: .; cdr3_length: 13; j_call: TRBJ1-2; v_call: TRBV11-1; cdr3_aa: CASSLANSRGYTF; cdr3_nt: TGTGCCAGCAGCTTAGCGAATAGCCGCGGCTACACCTTC
clone_size: once; d_call: TRBD1; cdr3_length: 15; j_call: TRBJ2-7; v_call: TRBV5-4; cdr3_aa: CASSSTGTGRHEQYF; cdr3_nt: TGTGCCAGCAGCTCCACCGGGACAGGGAGACACGAGCAGTACTTC
clone_size: .; d_call: .; cdr3_length: 14; j_call: TRBJ1-1; v_call: TRBV15; cdr3_aa: CATSRWTENTEAFF; cdr3_nt: TGTGCCACCAGCAGGTGGACGGAGAACACTGAAGCTTTCTTT